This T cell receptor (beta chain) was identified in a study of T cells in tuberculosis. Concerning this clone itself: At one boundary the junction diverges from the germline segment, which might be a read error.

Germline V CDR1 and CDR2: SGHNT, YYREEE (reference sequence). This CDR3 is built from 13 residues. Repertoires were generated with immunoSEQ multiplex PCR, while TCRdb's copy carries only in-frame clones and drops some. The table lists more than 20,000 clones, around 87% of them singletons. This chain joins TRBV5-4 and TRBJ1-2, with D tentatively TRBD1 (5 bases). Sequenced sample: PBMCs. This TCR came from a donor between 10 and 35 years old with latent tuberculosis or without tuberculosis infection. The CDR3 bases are TGTGCCAGTAGCTCGACAGCTAACTATGGCTACACCTTC. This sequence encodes CASSSTANYGYTF.